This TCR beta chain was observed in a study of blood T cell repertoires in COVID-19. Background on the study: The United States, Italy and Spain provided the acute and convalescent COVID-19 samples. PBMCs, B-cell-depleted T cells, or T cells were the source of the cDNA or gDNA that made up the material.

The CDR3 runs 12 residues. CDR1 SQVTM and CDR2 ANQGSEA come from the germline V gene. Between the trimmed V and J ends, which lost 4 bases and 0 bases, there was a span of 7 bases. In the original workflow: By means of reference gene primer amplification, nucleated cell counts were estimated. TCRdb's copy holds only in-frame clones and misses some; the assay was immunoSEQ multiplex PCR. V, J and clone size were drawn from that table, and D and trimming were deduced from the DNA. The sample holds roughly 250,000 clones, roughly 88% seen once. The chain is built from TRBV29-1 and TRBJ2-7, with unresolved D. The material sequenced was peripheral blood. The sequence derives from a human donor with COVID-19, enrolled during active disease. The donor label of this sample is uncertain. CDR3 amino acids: CSVVPSSYEQYF. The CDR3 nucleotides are TGCAGCGTTGTCCCGAGCTCCTACGAGCAGTACTTC.